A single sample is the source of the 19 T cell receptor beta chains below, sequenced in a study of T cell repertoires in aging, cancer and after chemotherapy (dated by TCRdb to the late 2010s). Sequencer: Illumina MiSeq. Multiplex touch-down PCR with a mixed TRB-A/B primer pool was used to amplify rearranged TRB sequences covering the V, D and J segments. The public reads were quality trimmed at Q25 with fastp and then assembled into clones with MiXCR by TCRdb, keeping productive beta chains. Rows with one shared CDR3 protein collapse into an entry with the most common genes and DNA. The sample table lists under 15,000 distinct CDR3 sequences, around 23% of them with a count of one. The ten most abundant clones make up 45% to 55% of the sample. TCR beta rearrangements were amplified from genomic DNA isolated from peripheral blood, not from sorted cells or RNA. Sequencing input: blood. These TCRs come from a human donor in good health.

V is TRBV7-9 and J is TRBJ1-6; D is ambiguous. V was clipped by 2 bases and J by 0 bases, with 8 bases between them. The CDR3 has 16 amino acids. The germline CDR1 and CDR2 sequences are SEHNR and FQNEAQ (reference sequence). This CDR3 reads CASSLFGSSYNSPLHF. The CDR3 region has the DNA TGTGCCAGCAGCTTATTCGGGAGCTCCTATAATTCACCCCTCCACTTT.

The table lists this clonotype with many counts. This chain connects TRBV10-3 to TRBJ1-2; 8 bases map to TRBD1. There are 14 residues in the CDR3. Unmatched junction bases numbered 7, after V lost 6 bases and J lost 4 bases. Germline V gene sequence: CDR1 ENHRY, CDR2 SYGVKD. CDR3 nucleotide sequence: TGTGCCATCAGGAGGACAGGGATGCCCTATGGCTACACCTTC. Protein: CAIRRTGMPYGYTF.

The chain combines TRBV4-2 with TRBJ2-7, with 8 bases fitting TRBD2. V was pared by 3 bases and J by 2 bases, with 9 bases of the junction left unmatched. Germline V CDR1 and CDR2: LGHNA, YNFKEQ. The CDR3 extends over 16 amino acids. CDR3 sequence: CASSHPRRGVAYEQYF. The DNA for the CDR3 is TGTGCCAGCAGCCATCCGCGGCGGGGGGTGGCCTACGAGCAGTACTTC.

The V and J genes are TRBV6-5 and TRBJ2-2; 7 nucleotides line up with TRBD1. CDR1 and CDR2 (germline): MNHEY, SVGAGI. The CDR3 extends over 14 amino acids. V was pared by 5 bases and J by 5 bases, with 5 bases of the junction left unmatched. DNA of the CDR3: TGTGCCAGCAGTGAAACAGGGGTAACCGGGGAGCTGTTTTTT. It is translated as CASSETGVTGELFF.

In DNA form, the CDR3 reads TGTGCCAGCAGCAACCCTGGACGGAAGACTTTCGTGACCCAGTACTTC. Its translation: CASSNPGRKTFVTQYF. V gene TRBV7-9 combines with J gene TRBJ2-5; D gene uncertain. V lost 5 bases and J lost 7, with 23 bases in between. Looked up from germline, CDR1 is SEHNR and CDR2 is FQNEAQ (reference sequence). The CDR3 covers 16 residues.

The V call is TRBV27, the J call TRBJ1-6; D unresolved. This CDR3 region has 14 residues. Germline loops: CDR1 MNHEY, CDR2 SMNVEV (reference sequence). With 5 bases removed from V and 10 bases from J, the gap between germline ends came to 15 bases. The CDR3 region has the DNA TGTGCCAGCAGTGAAAACATAGTGAGGTCACCCCTCCACTTT. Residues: CASSENIVRSPLHF.

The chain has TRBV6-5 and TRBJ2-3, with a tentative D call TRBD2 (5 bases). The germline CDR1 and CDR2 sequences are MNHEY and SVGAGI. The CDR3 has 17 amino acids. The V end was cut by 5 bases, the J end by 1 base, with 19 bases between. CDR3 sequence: CASSKLNSEVGTDTQYF. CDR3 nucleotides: TGTGCCAGCAGTAAACTTAATAGCGAGGTAGGCACAGATACGCAGTATTTT.

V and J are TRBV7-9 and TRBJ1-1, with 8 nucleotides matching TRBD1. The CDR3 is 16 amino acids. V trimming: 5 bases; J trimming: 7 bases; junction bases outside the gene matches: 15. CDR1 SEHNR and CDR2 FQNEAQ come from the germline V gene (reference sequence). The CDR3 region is CASSDREQGANDEAFF. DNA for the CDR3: TGTGCCAGCAGCGATCGAGAGCAGGGGGCGAATGATGAAGCTTTCTTT.

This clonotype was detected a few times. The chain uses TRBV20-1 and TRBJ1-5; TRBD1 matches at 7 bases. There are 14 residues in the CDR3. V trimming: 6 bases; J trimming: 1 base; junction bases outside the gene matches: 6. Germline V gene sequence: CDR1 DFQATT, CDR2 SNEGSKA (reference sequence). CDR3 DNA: TGCAGTGCCCGGACAGGTGGGAGCAATCAGCCCCAGCATTTT. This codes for CSARTGGSNQPQHF.

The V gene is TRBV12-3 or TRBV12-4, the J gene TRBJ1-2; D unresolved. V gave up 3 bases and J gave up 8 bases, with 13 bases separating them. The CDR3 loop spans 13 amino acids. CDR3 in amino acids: CASSLAGSPGYTF. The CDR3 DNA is TGTGCCAGCAGTTTGGCGGGCAGCCCCGGCTACACCTTC.

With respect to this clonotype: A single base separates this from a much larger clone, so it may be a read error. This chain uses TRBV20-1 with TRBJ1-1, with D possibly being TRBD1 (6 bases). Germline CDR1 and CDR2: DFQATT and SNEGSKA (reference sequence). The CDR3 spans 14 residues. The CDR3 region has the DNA TGCAGTGCTATTGTGGGGGGGCCGAACATTGAAGCTTTCTTT. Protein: CSAIVGGPNIEAFF.

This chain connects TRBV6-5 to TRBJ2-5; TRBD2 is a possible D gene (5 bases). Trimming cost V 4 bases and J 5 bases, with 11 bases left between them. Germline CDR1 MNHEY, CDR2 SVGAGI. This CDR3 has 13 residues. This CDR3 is CASSSTGEETQYF. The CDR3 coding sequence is TGTGCCAGCAGTTCTACCGGGGAGGAGACCCAGTACTTC.

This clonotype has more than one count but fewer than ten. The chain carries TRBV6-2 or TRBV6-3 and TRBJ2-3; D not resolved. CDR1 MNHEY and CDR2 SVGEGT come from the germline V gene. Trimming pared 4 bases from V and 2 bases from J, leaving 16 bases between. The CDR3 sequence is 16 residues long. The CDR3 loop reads CASSSGRTWPTDTQYF. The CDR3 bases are TGTGCCAGCAGTTCTGGAAGGACCTGGCCCACAGATACGCAGTATTTT.

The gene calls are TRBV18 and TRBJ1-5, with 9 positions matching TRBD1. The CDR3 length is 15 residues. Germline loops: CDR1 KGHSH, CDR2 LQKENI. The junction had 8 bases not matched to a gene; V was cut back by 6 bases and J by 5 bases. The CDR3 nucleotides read TGTGCCAGCTCCTCTAGCGGGACAGGGCATCAGCCCCAGCATTTT. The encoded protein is CASSSSGTGHQPQHF.

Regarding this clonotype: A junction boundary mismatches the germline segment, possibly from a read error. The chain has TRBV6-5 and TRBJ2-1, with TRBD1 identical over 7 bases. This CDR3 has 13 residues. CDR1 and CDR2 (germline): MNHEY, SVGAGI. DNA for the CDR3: TGTGCCATCAGTAGGACAGGTTCCTACGAGCAGTTCTTC. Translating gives CAISRTGSYEQFF.

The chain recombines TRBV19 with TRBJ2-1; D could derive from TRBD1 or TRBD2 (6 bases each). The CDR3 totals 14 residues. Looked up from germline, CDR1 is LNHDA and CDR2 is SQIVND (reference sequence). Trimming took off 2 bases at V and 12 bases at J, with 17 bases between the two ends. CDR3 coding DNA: TGTGCCAGTAGTATAAGGGGCAGGGGAGGTTCGCAGTTCTTC. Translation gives CASSIRGRGGSQFF.

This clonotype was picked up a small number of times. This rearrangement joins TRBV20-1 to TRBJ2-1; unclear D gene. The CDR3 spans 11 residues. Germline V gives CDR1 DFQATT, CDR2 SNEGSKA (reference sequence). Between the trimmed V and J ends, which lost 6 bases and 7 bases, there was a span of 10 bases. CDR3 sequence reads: CSARSINEQFF. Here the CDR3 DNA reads TGCAGTGCAAGGAGTATAAATGAGCAGTTCTTC.

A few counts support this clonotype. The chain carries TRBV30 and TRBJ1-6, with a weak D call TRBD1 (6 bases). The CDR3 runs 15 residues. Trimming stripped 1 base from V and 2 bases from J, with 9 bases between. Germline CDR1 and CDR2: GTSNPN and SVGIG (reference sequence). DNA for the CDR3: TGTGCCTGGAGTGGAAGGACAGCCTATAATTCACCCCTCCACTTT. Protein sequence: CAWSGRTAYNSPLHF.

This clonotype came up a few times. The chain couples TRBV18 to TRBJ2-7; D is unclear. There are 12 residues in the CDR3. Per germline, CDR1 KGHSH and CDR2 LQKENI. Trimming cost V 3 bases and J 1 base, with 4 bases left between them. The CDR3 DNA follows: TGTGCCAGCTCACCGTCTTCCTACGAGCAGTACTTC. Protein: CASSPSSYEQYF. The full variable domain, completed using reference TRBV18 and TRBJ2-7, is NAGVMQNPRHLVRRRGQEARLRCSPMKGHSHVYWYRQLPEEGLKFMVYLQKENIIDESGMPKERFSAEFPKEGPSILRIQQVVRGDSAAYFCASSPSSYEQYFGPGTRLTVT.